The 30 T cell receptor beta chains below come from one sample, sequenced in a study of T cell responses to AZD1222 COVID-19 vaccine. Assay: immunoSEQ multiplex PCR; the TCRdb copy retains only in-frame clones and omits some. The sample has under 150,000 clones; 90% to 95% are singletons. The material sequenced was peripheral blood, taken on day 0 of AZD1222 vaccination. These receptors came from an adult in good health.

The rearrangement joins TRBV7-8 to TRBJ1-1; D may be TRBD1 (5 bases). The CDR3 has 14 amino acids. The V and J ends lost 6 bases and 1 base respectively, with 12 bases between them. Germline assignment: CDR1 SGHVS and CDR2 FQNEAQ. CDR3 in DNA: TGTGCCAGCAGATACTCGGGACCGAACACTGAAGCTTTCTTT. This encodes CASRYSGPNTEAFF. Full variable domain (outside the CDR3, taken from reference TRBV7-8 and TRBJ1-1): GAGVSQSPRYKVAKRGQDVALRCDPISGHVSLFWYQQALGQGPEFLTYFQNEAQLDKSGLPSDRFFAERPEGSVSTLKIQRTQQEDSAVYLCASRYSGPNTEAFFGQGTRLTVV.

This rearrangement joins TRBV13 to TRBJ2-7; 7 nucleotides align to TRBD2. The CDR3 has 16 residues. CDR1 PRHDT and CDR2 FYEKMQ come from the germline V gene (reference sequence). V lost 1 base to trimming and J lost 0 bases; unmatched junction nucleotides: 6. As DNA, the CDR3 is TGTGCCAGCAGCTTAGACGGTCTAGCGGCCTCCTACGAGCAGTACTTC. It codes for CASSLDGLAASYEQYF.

CDR3 region: CASSQEGAPRGGNTIYF. CDR3 in DNA: TGCGCCAGCAGCCAAGAGGGGGCACCACGAGGTGGAAACACCATATATTTT. This chain uses TRBV4-3 with TRBJ1-3, with TRBD1 as a possible D gene (6 bases). This CDR3 region has 17 residues. In germline, CDR1 is LGHNA, CDR2 YSLEER. The germline V and J ends were trimmed by 0 bases and 3 bases, with 15 bases remaining between them.

This clone came up once. V usage is TRBV4-3 and J usage is TRBJ2-1, with D possibly matching TRBD2 (7 bases). CDR3 length: 14 residues. V lost 6 bases to trimming and J lost 6 bases, with 15 bases between them. Germline values: CDR1 LGHNA, CDR2 YSLEER. DNA for the CDR3: TGCGCCAGCAGACTAGGGGGGGCAGGCAATGAGCAGTTCTTC. Amino acid sequence: CASRLGGAGNEQFF.

This rearrangement joins TRBV28 to TRBJ1-1; D unclear. Trimming left V 6 bases short and J 6 bases short, with 17 bases between. Germline lookup yields CDR1 MDHEN and CDR2 SYDVKM. This CDR3 region has 14 residues. CDR3 DNA sequence: TGTGCCAGCAGCTTCGGCACCGGGGTGTCTGAAGCTTTCTTT. It translates to CASSFGTGVSEAFF. Using reference TRBV28 and TRBJ1-1 for the parts outside the CDR3, the full variable domain is DVKVTQSSRYLVKRTGEKVFLECVQDMDHENMFWYRQDPGLGLRLIYFSYDVKMKEKGDIPEGYSVSREKKERFSLILESASTNQTSMYLCASSFGTGVSEAFFGQGTRLTVV.

The rearrangement links TRBV11-3 to TRBJ2-3; D is perhaps TRBD1 or TRBD2 (5 bases each). The CDR3 spans 14 residues. V dropped 5 bases and J dropped 4 bases, with 13 bases sitting between them. From germline, CDR1 is SGHNT and CDR2 YENEEA. CDR3: CASSHGGISDTQYF. The CDR3 DNA reads as TGTGCCAGCAGCCATGGGGGAATCTCAGATACGCAGTATTTT.

The V call is TRBV7-9, the J call TRBJ2-1; TRBD2 agrees at 8 bases. This CDR3 comprises 18 residues. V shed 0 bases, J shed 4 bases, and the junction held 11 bases outside the gene matches. Germline CDR1 and CDR2: SEHNR and FQNEAQ (reference sequence). CDR3 DNA: TGTGCCAGCAGCTTAGCACCTCTACTAGCGGAGAAATACAATGAGCAGTTCTTC. Protein sequence: CASSLAPLLAEKYNEQFF.

The gene calls are TRBV13 and TRBJ2-3, with D hard to call. The ends were cut back, 8 bases at V and 9 bases at J, with 21 bases in the middle. Germline CDR1 is PRHDT and CDR2 is FYEKMQ (reference sequence). The CDR3 spans 14 residues. The CDR3 nucleotides are TGTGCCAGCTCCTTTGGCGCGGTCGGCGCGACGCAGTATTTT. It codes for CASSFGAVGATQYF.

The chain is built from TRBV9 and TRBJ2-5, with 7 bases identical to TRBD1. The J segment lost 1 base and the V segment lost 3 bases, leaving 3 bases of the junction unmatched. The germline gives CDR1 SGDLS, CDR2 YYNGEE. This CDR3 is built from 14 residues. The CDR3 reads CASSETGVQETQYF. In nucleotides, the CDR3 is TGTGCCAGCAGCGAAACAGGGGTCCAAGAGACCCAGTACTTC.

The J gene is TRBJ2-5, the V gene TRBV7-6; D not certain. V was clipped by 5 bases and J by 3 bases, with 10 bases between them. The CDR3 is made up of 13 amino acids. Looked up from germline, CDR1 is SGHVS and CDR2 is FNYEAQ. This chain's CDR3 is CASSPRREETQYF. The CDR3 DNA is TGTGCCAGCAGCCCCCGACGGGAAGAGACCCAGTACTTC. Using reference TRBV7-6 and TRBJ2-5 for the parts outside the CDR3, the full variable domain is GAGVSQSPRYKVTKRGQDVALRCDPISGHVSLYWYRQALGQGPEFLTYFNYEAQQDKSGLPNDRFSAERPEGSISTLTIQRTEQRDSAMYRCASSPRREETQYFGPGTRLLVL.

DNA of the CDR3: TGTGCCAGCAGCTTCCAGGGACTAGCGGGGAACACCGGGGAGCTGTTTTTT. Its protein product is CASSFQGLAGNTGELFF. The V call is TRBV7-2, the J call TRBJ2-2, with TRBD2 matching over 12 bases. In germline, CDR1 is SGHTA, CDR2 FQGNSA. The CDR3 consists of 17 residues. V lost 3 bases, J lost 1 base, and 3 bases stayed unmatched.

The CDR3 DNA sequence: TGTGCCAGTAGGTTGGCTAGCGAGACCTACGAGCAGTACTTC. Its translation is CASRLASETYEQYF. V usage is TRBV10-3 and J usage is TRBJ2-7; possible D gene TRBD2, 6 bases. Trimming took 10 bases from V and 2 from J, leaving 18 bases between them. There are 14 residues in the CDR3. CDR1 and CDR2 from the germline V gene are ENHRY and SYGVKD.

The chain is built from TRBV27 and TRBJ2-7; 8 bases match TRBD1. V dropped 5 bases and J dropped 1; count of bases not matched to a gene: 7. The germline gives CDR1 MNHEY, CDR2 SMNVEV (reference sequence). This CDR3 region has 15 residues. The CDR3 DNA reads as TGTGCCAGCAGTGCATCTGGACAGGGTTCCTACGAGCAGTACTTC. Amino acids: CASSASGQGSYEQYF.

V is TRBV3-1 (or the pseudogene TRBV3-2) and J is TRBJ1-6; D call uncertain. The CDR3 loop spans 15 amino acids. Germline values: CDR1 LGHDT, CDR2 YNNKEL (reference sequence). V was trimmed by 1 base and J by 5 bases, leaving 9 bases between them. In DNA, the CDR3 is TGTGCCAGCAGCCAAGGGGTCAGGCATAATTCACCCCTCCACTTT. Its protein is CASSQGVRHNSPLHF.

This chain connects TRBV13 to TRBJ1-2, with D uncertain. The CDR3 loop spans 13 amino acids. The germline V and J ends were trimmed by 5 bases and 3 bases, with 10 bases remaining between them. Germline CDR1 and CDR2: PRHDT and FYEKMQ (reference sequence). DNA of the CDR3: TGTGCCAGCAGCGCAAGGTCTGACTATGGCTACACCTTC. It translates to CASSARSDYGYTF.

V gene TRBV5-8 combines with J gene TRBJ2-7; weak D call: TRBD2 (6 bases). This CDR3 has 15 residues. V was shortened by 1 base and J by 1 base, with 12 bases between the two germline ends. CDR1 and CDR2 from the germline V gene are SGHTS and YDEGEE. CDR3 protein: CASSLIGRLSYEQYF. The CDR3 region has the DNA TGTGCCAGCAGCTTGATTGGGAGGCTTTCCTACGAGCAGTACTTC.

Only a few counts were recorded for this clone. The V gene is TRBV6-1, the J gene TRBJ1-1; the D gene is possibly TRBD1 (6 bases). Germline loops: CDR1 MNHNS, CDR2 SASEGT. The length of the CDR3 is 16 residues. V dropped 3 bases and J dropped 1 base, with 15 bases sitting between them. CDR3 in amino acids: CASSENSGHSNTEAFF. The CDR3 DNA sequence: TGTGCCAGCAGTGAGAATTCGGGACATTCGAACACTGAAGCTTTCTTT.

J is TRBJ2-2 and V is TRBV5-4; weak D call: TRBD1 (5 bases). V dropped 5 bases and J dropped 1 base, with 12 bases sitting between them. The CDR3 is 15 residues long. Germline CDR1 SGHNT, CDR2 YYREEE (reference sequence). CDR3 bases: TGTGCCAGCAGGCGGCGCGGACAGAACACCGGGGAGCTGTTTTTT. It encodes CASRRRGQNTGELFF.

The chain recombines TRBV7-6 with TRBJ2-1; 7 bases align to TRBD1. V lost 0 bases to trimming and J lost 5 bases; unmatched junction nucleotides: 4. The CDR3 covers 15 residues. CDR1 and CDR2 (germline): SGHVS, FNYEAQ. The CDR3 bases are TGTGCCAGCAGCTTAGCAGGGACAGAACACAATGAGCAGTTCTTC. It yields the protein CASSLAGTEHNEQFF. The full variable domain, completed using reference TRBV7-6 and TRBJ2-1, is GAGVSQSPRYKVTKRGQDVALRCDPISGHVSLYWYRQALGQGPEFLTYFNYEAQQDKSGLPNDRFSAERPEGSISTLTIQRTEQRDSAMYRCASSLAGTEHNEQFFGPGTRLTVL.

The chain carries TRBV10-3 and TRBJ1-5; D gene unclear. This CDR3 has 14 residues. Germline CDR1 is ENHRY and CDR2 is SYGVKD. V shed 2 bases and J shed 4 bases, with 9 bases lying between them. CDR3 amino acids: CAISEADVNQPQHF. CDR3 nucleotide sequence: TGTGCCATCAGTGAGGCAGACGTTAATCAGCCCCAGCATTTT.

The J gene is TRBJ1-2, the V gene TRBV19; 8 nucleotides match TRBD1. V lost 0 bases to trimming and J lost 6 bases; unmatched junction nucleotides: 6. The CDR3 contains 15 residues. Germline CDR1 and CDR2: LNHDA and SQIVND (reference sequence). DNA of the CDR3: TGTGCCAGTAGTATAGATGCAGGGGGCGCGAATGGCTACACCTTC. Amino acid sequence: CASSIDAGGANGYTF.

V and J are TRBV29-1 and TRBJ1-3; D unclear. The CDR3 is 13 amino acids. The germline CDR1 and CDR2 sequences are SQVTM and ANQGSEA. V was trimmed by 7 bases and J by 0 bases, leaving 10 bases between them. The CDR3 loop reads CSAGGSSGNTIYF. The CDR3 DNA is TGCAGCGCTGGCGGGAGCTCTGGAAACACCATATATTTT.

The chain uses TRBV6-2 or TRBV6-3 and TRBJ1-5; maybe TRBD1 (6 bases). There are 18 residues in the CDR3. V was clipped by 2 bases and J by 0 bases, with 17 bases between them. The V gene's germline CDR1 is MNHEY and CDR2 SVGEGT. In nucleotides, the CDR3 is TGTGCCAGCAGTTACGGTGCAGGGGCGGGAGATAGCAATCAGCCCCAGCATTTT. Translating it yields CASSYGAGAGDSNQPQHF.

The V call is TRBV7-6, the J call TRBJ1-1; D is unclear. Deletions cut 4 bases from V and 7 bases from J, with 7 bases between. The CDR3 totals 11 residues. Germline CDR1 SGHVS, CDR2 FNYEAQ. The chain's CDR3 is CASSSEGEAFF. The CDR3 DNA follows: TGTGCCAGCAGCTCCGAGGGTGAAGCTTTCTTT.

The CDR3 nucleotides read TGTGCCAGCAGCGTAGGTCCGCTTTACTACGAGCAGTACTTC. This sequence encodes CASSVGPLYYEQYF. The J gene is TRBJ2-7, the V gene TRBV9, with D unclear. The CDR3 is 14 residues long. Trimming took off 0 bases at V and 3 bases at J, with 10 bases between the two ends. CDR1 SGDLS and CDR2 YYNGEE come from the germline V gene.

The chain employs TRBV27 and TRBJ1-1; D ambiguous. The germline V and J ends were trimmed by 3 bases and 6 bases, with 20 bases remaining between them. Germline values: CDR1 MNHEY, CDR2 SMNVEV (reference sequence). CDR3 length: 16 amino acids. As DNA, the CDR3 is TGTGCCAGCAGTTTTCTTCTTCCAGGCACCCTCGCTGAAGCTTTCTTT. It specifies CASSFLLPGTLAEAFF.

This chain connects TRBV6-5 to TRBJ2-7; D remains ambiguous. The CDR3 length is 13 residues. Trimming removed 3 bases from V and 1 base from J, with 7 bases in between. The germline V gene has CDR1 MNHEY and CDR2 SVGAGI. Here the CDR3 DNA reads TGTGCCAGCAGTTATCCTGGGTCCTACGAGCAGTACTTC. This gives the protein CASSYPGSYEQYF.

The chain is built from TRBV10-3 and TRBJ2-7; D tentatively fits TRBD1 or TRBD2 (5 bases each). The length of the CDR3 is 14 residues. Germline loops: CDR1 ENHRY, CDR2 SYGVKD. V shed 10 bases and J shed 2 bases, with 18 bases lying between them. CDR3 sequence reads: CATSGPPSTYEQYF. The CDR3 region has the DNA TGTGCCACTTCGGGACCCCCGTCAACCTACGAGCAGTACTTC.

The V and J genes are TRBV12-5 and TRBJ1-1; D is possibly TRBD1 (5 bases). The V gene's germline CDR1 is LGHNT and CDR2 FRNRAP. This CDR3 is built from 14 residues. The V end lost 6 bases, the J end lost 0 bases, and 11 bases lay between the germline ends. The CDR3 loop reads CASGQGHLNTEAFF. The CDR3 coding sequence is TGTGCTAGTGGCCAAGGACACTTGAACACTGAAGCTTTCTTT.

J is TRBJ1-1 and V is TRBV12-3 or TRBV12-4; D is uncertain. V lost 5 bases, J lost 5 bases, and 12 bases lay in between. The CDR3 has 13 residues. CDR3 nucleotide sequence: TGTGCCAGCAGTCGCGAGGTAGGGACTGAAGCTTTCTTT. Translated: CASSREVGTEAFF.